The 9 T cell receptor beta chains presented below share a single source sample, sequenced in a study of shared clonotypes between healthy human individuals. Repertoires were generated with immunoSEQ multiplex PCR, while TCRdb's copy carries only in-frame clones and drops some. The top ten clones hold around 2% of a sample with about 680,000 clones, around three quarters of them seen once. Input material: memory CD4+ T cells sorted from blood. The subset was: CD45RA-negative fraction. These receptors were obtained from a woman aged 25 to 39 in good health.

This clone came up once. The V gene is TRBV25-1, the J gene TRBJ2-7; tentative D call: TRBD1 (5 bases). This CDR3 has 13 residues. CDR1 is MGHDK, CDR2 SYGVNS, per germline. Trimming removed 8 bases at V and 0 bases at J, with 11 bases between. DNA of the CDR3: TGTGCCAGCGAGACAGCCTCCTCCTACGAGCAGTACTTC. Translation: CASETASSYEQYF.

This clone has a single count. This chain joins TRBV6-5 and TRBJ2-5; D possibly corresponds to TRBD1 (7 bases). The germline V and J ends were trimmed by 6 bases and 2 bases, with 16 bases remaining between them. Germline assignment: CDR1 MNHEY and CDR2 SVGAGI. The CDR3 contains 15 residues. The CDR3: CASSGQGGDQETQYF. In nucleotides, the CDR3 is TGTGCCAGCAGCGGGCAGGGGGGCGATCAAGAGACCCAGTACTTC.

J is TRBJ1-4 and V is TRBV7-8; perhaps TRBD1 as D (5 bases). The germline V gene has CDR1 SGHVS and CDR2 FQNEAQ. The CDR3 spans 18 residues. Deletions cut 1 base from V and 8 bases from J, with 23 bases between. The CDR3 region has the DNA TGTGCCAGCAGCTTAGACTCCGTGGGACCTTCATCGGGGGAAAAACTGTTTTTT. It encodes CASSLDSVGPSSGEKLFF.

The genes are TRBV30 and TRBJ2-7; D gene ambiguous. The CDR3 covers 17 residues. Germline CDR1 GTSNPN, CDR2 SVGIG (reference sequence). Trimming stripped 2 bases from V and 6 bases from J, with 26 bases between. CDR3 residues: CAWSYYLGDPKGREQYF. The CDR3 DNA sequence: TGTGCCTGGAGTTATTATCTTGGTGACCCGAAGGGCCGCGAGCAGTACTTC.

This clone was detected only once. The chain combines TRBV9 with TRBJ1-1; perhaps TRBD1 as D (6 bases). CDR3 length equals 15 residues. V was clipped by 4 bases and J by 5 bases, with 18 bases between them. Germline V gene lookup returns CDR1 SGDLS and CDR2 YYNGEE. The CDR3 spells CASSPHVGGQTEAFF. The CDR3 nucleotides read TGTGCCAGCAGCCCCCATGTCGGGGGCCAGACTGAAGCTTTCTTT.

The gene calls are TRBV11-3 and TRBJ2-7, with 7 bases identical to TRBD2. The CDR3 contains 15 residues. J lost 1 base, V lost 5 bases, and 8 bases had no gene match. Looked up from germline, CDR1 is SGHNT and CDR2 is YENEEA. The CDR3 coding sequence is TGTGCCAGCAGCCCCGGCGGGGGAGGGTCCTACGAGCAGTACTTC. Encoded protein: CASSPGGGGSYEQYF.

The V and J genes are TRBV11-2 and TRBJ2-2; 7 nucleotides agree with TRBD2. In germline, CDR1 is SGHAT, CDR2 FQNNGV. V lost 5 bases and J lost 6; bases outside the gene matches: 6. CDR3 size: 14 residues. This chain's CDR3 is CASSPHRGAGELFF. Written as DNA, the CDR3 is TGTGCCAGCAGCCCCCATCGGGGGGCCGGGGAGCTGTTTTTT.

This clone has ten or more counts. The rearrangement joins TRBV7-9 to TRBJ1-1; a possible D gene is TRBD1 (5 bases). Trimming pared 1 base from V and 5 bases from J, leaving 11 bases between. CDR3 length: 14 residues. The germline CDR1 and CDR2 sequences are SEHNR and FQNEAQ (reference sequence). The CDR3 region has the DNA TGTGCCAGCAGCTTAGGGAAGGGGCGGACTGAAGCTTTCTTT. This sequence encodes CASSLGKGRTEAFF.

The chain is built from TRBV6-1 and TRBJ2-7; D possibly corresponds to TRBD1 (7 bases). V lost 2 bases to trimming and J lost 0 bases, with 14 bases between them. CDR3 length equals 16 residues. Germline V gene lookup returns CDR1 MNHNS and CDR2 SASEGT. The CDR3 loop reads CASSETGGDSSYEQYF. In nucleotides, the CDR3 is TGTGCCAGCAGTGAAACTGGCGGGGACAGCTCCTACGAGCAGTACTTC.